This T cell receptor beta chain was captured in a study of cytomegalovirus exposure and HLA in healthy donors (dated by TCRdb to 2016 to 2017). Background on the whole study: An earlier analysis of approximately 640 of the donors reported approximately 300 Gb of sequence data and 117 million unique TCR beta sequences from about 179 million T cells. An earlier analysis of some 500 of the donors applied high-throughput TCR beta sequencing to assess whether each TCR beta V gene segment acted as functional or pseudogenic. Donor age, sex, ethnicity and CMV serostatus were compiled alongside the repertoire data. Of the approximately 400 genotyped donors, roughly 76% were placed in the genetic ancestry cluster associated with self-reported Caucasian donors. Across 398 genotyped donors of the cohort, an average of about 240,000 unique TCR beta nucleotide sequences per donor were sequenced, and roughly a sixth of those sequences were non-productive. The study aimed to test whether cataloging public T cell receptors could reveal signatures of past pathogen exposure. Four to six DR-DQ haplotypes were handled as single units for association and clustering, since linkage in the cohort was strong. Both class I and class II loci were covered by HLA typing, at four-digit resolution. Every repertoire in the discovery cohort had been generated on one and the same sequencing platform. The study used immunosequencing to profile the T cell repertoires of around 600 subjects and linked those repertoires to cytomegalovirus serostatus. Besides the first cohort of 666 subjects, a separate validation cohort made up of about 120 different subjects was used. A later analysis re-examined previously published TCR beta repertoires from more than 550 donors and added high-resolution HLA genotyping to investigate patterns of TCR occurrence. The number of typed donors differed by locus: roughly 629-640 for A, B, C, DRB1 and DQB1; some 500 for DQA1; 606 for DPA1; and 400 to 480 for DPB1. An early release that covered roughly 600 HLA-typed donors contained approximately 300 gigabases of sequencing data and tens of millions of unique TCR sequences. High-throughput TCR immunosequencing, statistical association of individual TCRs with disease status, and machine learning were combined to predict cytomegalovirus infection status. A later genetic analysis took genome-wide SNP genotypes for about three fifths of the roughly 700 donors and used that subset as a discovery cohort. Rather than using new phenotypic data, the later analysis identified candidate immune exposures from TCR beta sequences and from how often those sequences occurred across donors. Results the study describes overall, beyond this receptor: Correlated functional status among segregating V segments might reflect linkage disequilibrium, but an unknown experimental factor could not be ruled out. The presence/absence analyses assumed that sequencing depth was roughly uniform across donors, and that assumption may not be true. Most TCR sequences were observed very rarely across donors, whereas some public TCRs were present in many individuals. Immune exposure information for the cohort was limited to CMV serostatus. At a false discovery rate of 0.05, a later analysis linked around 15,000 TCR beta sequences to specific HLA alleles. This cohort had only TCR beta chains sequenced, and the lack of alpha or paired-chain data limited which features could be detected. The sequencing pipeline was judged likely to have produced a cluster of highly shared sequence variants as a technical artifact. A few of the identified cytomegalovirus-associated TCR beta chains were confirmed in vitro to be specific for cytomegalovirus antigens. An association between a missense DCLRE1C variant and V-gene and J-gene trimming of TCR beta chains was found in a later genetic analysis and replicated in an independent cohort. The study gave a list of under 200 TCR beta chains associated with cytomegalovirus. A later analysis reported that several top co-occurrence clusters appeared linked to parvovirus B19, influenza, CMV and Epstein-Barr virus. Strong co-occurrence of HLA alleles, especially DR and DQ, made assigning TCR associations to individual alleles difficult. A later analysis found that TCR association rates varied across HLA loci, with DRB1 alleles showing the most associated TCRs and HLA-C alleles the fewest. In both the original and validation cohorts, the classifier was reported to diagnose cytomegalovirus status with high specificity and sensitivity. Because counts were too low, roughly 17 rarely observed V segments, including chromosome 9 orphons, were left out of the earlier analysis of over 550 of the donors. Because HLA typing was missing for some donors at each locus, association tests included only the typed subset. Some IMGT-functional V segments, including TRBV6-2 and TRBV6-3, could not be distinguished by the 87-base-pair reads and were therefore excluded. A later genetic analysis reported fewer N-insertions in productive TCRs among donors in an Asian-associated ancestry cluster than the roughly 700-donor mean. In an earlier analysis of approximately 590 of the donors, most TCR beta V segments were observed in productive rearrangements about 87% or about 30% of the time, broadly matching IMGT annotations. In a later analysis, HLA-associated TCR beta chains were found to be more clonally expanded and to have lower generation probabilities than equally common non-associated chains. A further reported finding was that TCR beta sequences accurately predicted the HLA-A and HLA-B alleles for most subjects in the first cohort. In a later analysis, most CMV-associated TCR beta chains were found to appear HLA-restricted, with HLA associations seemingly driven largely by CMV exposure. It was suggested by the authors that the approach could potentially be generalized to other disease states and immunological phenotypes.

The cohort was made up of under 800 healthy bone marrow donors. At the time of sampling, every cohort member was nominally healthy, though immune exposures that went unrecorded were likely present. The donor tested CMV seronegative, placing the donor among the 350 or so seronegative members of the cohort. Each donor provided a peripheral blood sample, and peripheral blood mononuclear cells were used for TCR beta sequencing. Genomic DNA was extracted from the blood cell samples with the Qiagen DNeasy Blood Extraction Kit. About this clone itself: The clone's antigen remains unknown.

Via the germline V gene (reference sequence), CDR1 is MNHEY and CDR2 SMNVEV. V was cut back by 3 bases and J by 4 bases, leaving a gap of 11 bases between them. The CDR3 covers 14 residues, taking in both the cysteine and the phenylalanine. Of all the DNA, just the CDR3 is kept, 42 bases in frame from base 1. Libraries were built with the immunoSEQ multiplex PCR assay. For the multiplex PCR, a mixture combining 60 forward primers for TCR Vbeta segments and 13 reverse primers for TCR Jbeta segments was used. The CDR3 region of rearranged TCR beta genes was amplified from genomic DNA by a multiplex PCR assay. Amplified TCR beta libraries were sequenced as 87-base-pair reads on the Illumina HiSeq System. As for the original processing: A later analysis counted some 80 million unique TCR beta chains across the 666 repertoires, and some 11 million of these chains were shared by at least two donors. To remove PCR and sequencing errors, raw reads were error-corrected and collapsed into unique sequences using a nearest-neighbor algorithm that merged closely related sequences. V, D and J gene segments were assigned by aligning CDR3 sequences to IMGT reference sequences. Each retained sequence needed at least a six-nucleotide match to both a V gene segment and a J gene segment. A rearrangement counted as productive if the CDR3 had no stop codons and remained in frame with V and J, and every other rearrangement counted as non-productive. Following IMGT convention, CDR3 was defined as the stretch from the second conserved V-encoded cysteine to the conserved J-encoded phenylalanine. In an earlier analysis of around 640 of the donors, sequences lacking an unambiguous match to a single V gene segment were excluded. In an earlier analysis of 587 of the donors, a V segment was called functional when productive rearrangements were above 56.7%, and segregating when the standard deviation between donors exceeded 5%. A statistical classification framework was built for diagnosing cytomegalovirus status from the catalog of TCR beta chain sequences. In a later analysis, TCR nucleotide sequences were compared against IMGT/GENE-DB human TR gene sequences so that V and J genes could be assigned. A later analysis assigned CDR3 sequences and most-parsimonious VDJ recombination scenarios with the TCRdist pipeline. In a later analysis, each TCR beta chain was defined by its CDR3 amino acid sequence together with its V-gene family, and reads without a unique V-gene family were excluded. In a later analysis, around 600 highly shared, low-generation-probability nucleotide sequences were removed to address suspected cross-contamination and a sequencing artifact. For each public chain, a later analysis derived a clonal expansion index from normalized ranks of inferred template counts within each repertoire. In a later analysis, generation probabilities were computed using a VDJ recombination model fitted to out-of-frame rearrangements, and the results were checked against IGoR. In a later analysis, hypergeometric tests were used to score TCR-TCR, TCR-HLA and TCR-CMV co-occurrence, with a repertoire-size bias correction applied to TCR pairs. A later analysis estimated false discovery rates by permuting HLA or CMV assignments 20 times. A later analysis grouped co-occurring TCRs with DBSCAN, adding TCRdist sequence similarity when clustering within HLA-allele-positive subsets. For co-occurrence clustering, repertoires with fewer than 30,000 or more than 120,000 public chains were excluded, along with several repertoires with anomalous nucleotide sharing. TCRdb provides this immuneACCESS table in a form limited to in-frame rearrangements. Some clones are lacking; in checked studies, under half of them reflect an unresolved V gene, and why the rest are absent is not known. V, J and clone size are taken as reported in that table, and D and trimming were inferred from the DNA itself. This sample's clone table shows about 50,000 clones. The ten largest clones take up 2% to 2.5% of the sample.

This TCR was recovered from a woman aged 18-30 years in good health and CMV-seronegative. What was sequenced was PBMCs. This receptor chain uses TRBV27 and TRBJ2-3; the D gene cannot be resolved reliably. The DNA is as follows: TGTGCCAGCAGTTTCCACAAAGAAGCAGATACGCAGTATTTT. The translation is CASSFHKEADTQYF.